One and the same sample provided the 29 T cell receptor beta chains below, sequenced in a study of post-analysis software for immune sequencing data. Notes on the study in general: Comparison of patients with controls showed roughly five TRBV segments more frequent in patients, TRBV5-6, TRBV5-1 and TRBV20-1 among them.

These receptors are not linked to any known antigen. Incorporated into the TCR beta cDNA libraries were unique molecular identifiers, which served to reduce PCR and sequencing biases. One entry per CDR3 protein results from TCRdb running MiXCR on the PCR reads. The sample holds about 540,000 distinct CDR3 sequences, roughly 34% seen once. Sequencing input: blood. The receptors shown here come from a girl under 18 with multiple sclerosis.

The chain combines TRBV5-1 with TRBJ2-3; D call uncertain. V was clipped by 1 base and J by 2 bases, with 11 bases between them. Germline loops: CDR1 SGHRS, CDR2 YFSETQ. The CDR3 has 15 amino acids. The CDR3 sequence: CASSLNSPHTDTQYF. The CDR3, as DNA: TGCGCCAGCAGCTTGAACAGCCCCCACACAGATACGCAGTATTTT.

This clonotype turned up a few times. The J gene is TRBJ2-5, the V gene TRBV29-1; 7 nucleotides line up with TRBD1. The CDR3 loop spans 14 amino acids. V lost 1 base to trimming and J lost 1 base; unmatched junction nucleotides: 3. Germline-derived CDR1 and CDR2 are SQVTM and ANQGSEA. The CDR3 coding sequence is TGCAGCGTTGAAGGGGGACAGCTCCAAGAGACCCAGTACTTC. Amino acids: CSVEGGQLQETQYF.

The gene calls are TRBV9 and TRBJ1-1, with D perhaps matching TRBD1 (5 bases). V gave up 0 bases and J gave up 8 bases, with 11 bases separating them. The CDR3 length is 13 residues. Germline V gives CDR1 SGDLS, CDR2 YYNGEE. This CDR3 reads CASSVGLRVEAFF. DNA of the CDR3: TGTGCCAGCAGCGTAGGTCTCAGGGTCGAAGCTTTCTTT.

This clonotype was seen a few times. DNA of the CDR3: TGTGCCAGCAGCCAAGTTAGCGGGGGGATACAAGAGACCCAGTACTTC. Translation: CASSQVSGGIQETQYF. V usage is TRBV4-2 and J usage is TRBJ2-5, with TRBD2 matching 10 bases. Germline V gene lookup returns CDR1 LGHNA and CDR2 YNFKEQ. The CDR3 loop spans 16 amino acids. The V gene end was trimmed by 1 base and the J gene end by 2 bases; junction bases not matched to a gene: 4.

This clonotype was observed a few times. This chain joins TRBV5-6 and TRBJ2-3; 9 bases line up with TRBD1. CDR3 length: 16 amino acids. Per the germline V gene, CDR1 is SGHDT and CDR2 is YYEEEE. Trimming at V came to 4 bases and at J to 8 bases, leaving 14 bases not matched to a gene. The DNA for the CDR3 is TGTGCCAGCAGCCCTAACAGGGGGCGAATAACCCTTACGCAGTATTTT. Translating gives CASSPNRGRITLTQYF.

This rearrangement joins TRBV14 to TRBJ2-5; the match to TRBD1 covers 7 bases. The trim removed 0 bases at V and 5 bases at J, leaving 12 bases unmatched. The CDR3 is 17 amino acids. CDR1 SGHDN and CDR2 FVKESK come from the germline V gene. The DNA for the CDR3 is TGTGCCAGCAGCCAAGATCCTCGTACAGGGGTGCGCGAGACCCAGTACTTC. It yields the protein CASSQDPRTGVRETQYF.

The chain has TRBV7-3 and TRBJ2-5, with 8 bases fitting TRBD2. The last part of the DNA fits TRBJ2-1 better; the J call may be wrong. CDR1 is SGHTA and CDR2 is FQGTGA in the germline V gene. This CDR3 spans 16 amino acids. The CDR3 is CASSETTPGGQETQFF. CDR3 DNA sequence: TGTGCCAGCAGCGAGACGACCCCGGGGGGGCAAGAGACCCAGTTCTTC.

This chain links TRBV20-1 with TRBJ1-1; D possibly corresponds to TRBD1 (6 bases). The germline V gene has CDR1 DFQATT and CDR2 SNEGSKA (reference sequence). The CDR3 has 16 amino acids. Trimming stripped 0 bases from V and 5 bases from J, with 19 bases between. CDR3 nucleotide sequence: TGCAGTGCTAGAGACGCGGCCGGGGGGCATATGACTGAAGCTTTCTTT. Translation gives CSARDAAGGHMTEAFF.

The chain is built from TRBV27 and TRBJ2-5; D possibly corresponds to TRBD1 (6 bases). Germline CDR1 reads MNHEY; CDR2 reads SMNVEV (reference sequence). V was shortened by 3 bases and J by 11 bases, with 19 bases between the two germline ends. This CDR3 has 14 residues. Here the CDR3 DNA reads TGTGCCAGCAGTTTGGACAGCGGCGGCAATGAGCAGTACTTC. Amino acid sequence: CASSLDSGGNEQYF.

This chain uses TRBV11-2 with TRBJ2-1; possible D gene TRBD2, 5 bases. Germline V gives CDR1 SGHAT, CDR2 FQNNGV. Deletions cut 1 base from V and 13 bases from J, with 11 bases between. The CDR3 is 12 residues long. This CDR3 is CASSLGRNVQFF. In nucleotides, the CDR3 is TGTGCCAGCAGCTTAGGGAGGAACGTTCAGTTCTTC.

V gene TRBV3-1 combines with J gene TRBJ1-1, with D perhaps TRBD1 (5 bases). CDR3 size: 14 residues. The V end was cut by 1 base, the J end by 11 bases, with 17 bases between. Germline loops: CDR1 LGHDT, CDR2 YNNKEL (reference sequence). The CDR3 coding sequence is TGTGCCAGCAGCCAAGGTCAGGGTAAAAGTTATGCTTTCTTT. It yields the protein CASSQGQGKSYAFF. The full variable domain, completed using reference TRBV3-1 and TRBJ1-1, is DTAVSQTPKYLVTQMGNDKSIKCEQNLGHDTMYWYKQDSKKFLKIMFSYNNKELIINETVPNRFSPKSPDKAHLNLHINSLELGDSAVYFCASSQGQGKSYAFFGQGTRLTVV.

This clonotype was seen a handful of times. This rearrangement joins TRBV9 to TRBJ2-5; 12 nucleotides align to TRBD1. The germline V gene encodes CDR1 SGDLS and CDR2 YYNGEE. CDR3 length: 16 residues. V gave up 2 bases and J gave up 4 bases; unmatched junction bases: 6. The CDR3 DNA sequence: TGTGCCAGCAGCGTTGGGGGACAGGGGGCCTTAGAGACCCAGTACTTC. Translated, it gives CASSVGGQGALETQYF.

V is TRBV2 and J is TRBJ1-5, with D maybe TRBD1 (5 bases). Germline CDR1 and CDR2: SNHLY and FYNNEI. The CDR3 runs to 14 residues. With 2 bases removed from V and 3 bases from J, the gap between germline ends came to 8 bases. Here the CDR3 reads CASSERRDNQPQHF. The CDR3 DNA is TGTGCCAGCAGTGAACGCAGGGACAATCAGCCCCAGCATTTT.

In the case of this clonotype: One junction end does not reproduce the germline sequence, and a read error may be involved. V usage is TRBV5-1 and J usage is TRBJ2-6, with 9 bases matching TRBD1. Germline loops: CDR1 SGHRS, CDR2 YFSETQ. This CDR3 has 16 residues. CDR3 loop: CASIGDRASGANVRTF. Here the CDR3 DNA reads TGCGCCAGCATAGGGGACAGGGCTTCTGGGGCCAACGTCCGGACTTTC. The full variable domain, its missing parts supplied by reference TRBV5-1 and TRBJ2-6, is KAGVTQTPRYLIKTRGQQVTLSCSPISGHRSVSWYQQTPGQGLQFLFEYFSETQRNKGNFPGRFSGRQFSNSRSEMNVSTLELGDSALYLCASIGDRASGANVRTFGAGSRLTVL.

A word on this clonotype: This may be a read error, as it is one base from a much larger clone. This chain joins TRBV10-3 and TRBJ2-5; possibly TRBD1 for D (6 bases). Germline loops: CDR1 ENHRY, CDR2 SYGVKD. CDR3 length: 15 amino acids. Trimming took 5 bases from V and 2 from J, leaving 15 bases between them. CDR3: CAISTQGDIQETQYF. As DNA, the CDR3 is TGTGCCATCAGTACCCAAGGGGACATACAAGAGACCCAGTACTTC.

This clonotype was observed a handful of times. The CDR3 protein is CASSLEPRIAGYNEQFF. CDR3 coding DNA: TGTGCCAGCAGCTTAGAGCCCCGAATAGCGGGGTACAATGAGCAGTTCTTC. The rearrangement joins TRBV11-2 to TRBJ2-1, with 8 positions matching TRBD2. Losses at the gene ends were 0 bases for V and 4 bases for J; bases not matched to a gene: 8. Germline loops: CDR1 SGHAT, CDR2 FQNNGV. The CDR3 has 17 amino acids.

The rearrangement joins TRBV10-3 to TRBJ2-2, with TRBD1 matching 8 bases. Trimming cost V 4 bases and J 2 bases; bases outside gene matches: 3. The V gene's germline CDR1 is ENHRY and CDR2 SYGVKD. CDR3 length equals 15 residues. The CDR3 DNA sequence: TGTGCCATCAGTGGAGGACAGGGAAACACCGGGGAGCTGTTTTTT. This translates into CAISGGQGNTGELFF.

The V gene is TRBV20-1, the J gene TRBJ2-2, with 11 bases aligning to TRBD2. Germline V CDR1 and CDR2: DFQATT, SNEGSKA (reference sequence). The V and J ends lost 3 bases and 0 bases, in that order; junction bases with no gene match: 9. The CDR3 runs to 18 residues. The CDR3 nucleotides are TGCAGTGCTAGTCTAGCGGGGGGTTTCCCCGCGAACACCGGGGAGCTGTTTTTT. Translation gives CSASLAGGFPANTGELFF.

This clonotype was recorded only once. This rearrangement joins TRBV29-1 to TRBJ2-3; D remains unclear. CDR3 length equals 12 residues. Looked up from germline, CDR1 is SQVTM and CDR2 is ANQGSEA. Trimming removed 4 bases at V and 6 bases at J, with 11 bases between. The DNA for the CDR3 is TGCAGCGTTGCCCCGGACGGGGATACGCAGTATTTT. The encoded protein is CSVAPDGDTQYF.

The J gene is TRBJ2-6, the V gene TRBV6-5; D is perhaps TRBD1 (6 bases). Germline V CDR1 and CDR2: MNHEY, SVGAGI. This CDR3 is built from 15 residues. Trimming removed 5 bases from V and 0 bases from J, with 8 bases in between. CDR3 residues: CASSQGPSGANVLTF. The CDR3 region has the DNA TGTGCCAGCAGTCAGGGGCCCTCTGGGGCCAACGTCCTGACTTTC.

The V call is TRBV5-1, the J call TRBJ2-5; D possibly uses TRBD1 or TRBD2 (6 bases each). Germline V lookup: CDR1 SGHRS, CDR2 YFSETQ. CDR3 length equals 15 residues. The V gene lost 4 bases and the J gene lost 1 base, with 14 bases spanning the gap. CDR3 DNA: TGCGCCAGCAGCCTACGGGGGACAACCCAAGAGACCCAGTACTTC. Translated, it gives CASSLRGTTQETQYF.

This clonotype was detected a few times. This sequence joins TRBV29-1 and TRBJ2-1; 8 bases are shared with TRBD1. The CDR3 has 13 amino acids. Trimming cost V 5 bases and J 7 bases; bases outside gene matches: 7. Germline V gene data show CDR1 as SQVTM and CDR2 as ANQGSEA. The CDR3, as DNA: TGCAGCGTTCCCAGGGGGCGTCGGAATGAGCAGTTCTTC. It codes for CSVPRGRRNEQFF.

This chain links TRBV7-9 with TRBJ2-1; the D is unclear. V lost 5 bases and J lost 8, with 19 bases in between. The CDR3 contains 15 residues. Germline V CDR1 and CDR2: SEHNR, FQNEAQ (reference sequence). The CDR3: CASSPVVSRRDEQFF. The CDR3 DNA reads as TGTGCCAGCAGCCCCGTCGTGAGTCGACGGGATGAGCAGTTCTTC.

The sample holds a few counts of this clonotype. This sequence joins TRBV6-5 and TRBJ2-5; 10 bases align to TRBD2. CDR1 and CDR2 from the germline V gene are MNHEY and SVGAGI. The CDR3 spans 16 residues. The V segment lost 0 bases and the J segment 1 base; nucleotides outside the gene matches: 2. CDR3 sequence: CASSYSIAGGQETQYF. CDR3 nucleotide sequence: TGTGCCAGCAGTTACTCGATAGCGGGGGGCCAAGAGACCCAGTACTTC.

The chain joins TRBV29-1 to TRBJ2-3, with TRBD1 matching over 7 bases. With V trimmed by 4 bases and J by 5 bases, 6 bases remained unmatched. Germline CDR1 SQVTM, CDR2 ANQGSEA. The CDR3 length is 13 residues. The CDR3 loop reads CSVAPGGRDTQYF. In DNA, the CDR3 is TGCAGCGTTGCTCCAGGGGGAAGAGATACGCAGTATTTT.

This clonotype was detected a few times. The chain combines TRBV27 with TRBJ1-5; TRBD1 might be the D (5 bases). Germline V gene data show CDR1 as MNHEY and CDR2 as SMNVEV (reference sequence). The CDR3 extends over 15 amino acids. Trimming shortened V by 6 bases and J by 2 bases, and 14 bases separated the two germline ends. CDR3 coding DNA: TGTGCCAGCAGGCGACAGCTTGGGGGCAATCAGCCCCAGCATTTT. Its protein is CASRRQLGGNQPQHF.

The chain recombines TRBV7-6 with TRBJ2-7, with TRBD2 as a possible D gene (5 bases). The J call is uncertain, as TRBJ2-5 better fits the DNA end. The CDR3 consists of 17 residues. Germline-derived CDR1 and CDR2 are SGHVS and FNYEAQ. The CDR3 protein is CASSSPAGSTAMETQYF. For the CDR3, the DNA is TGTGCCAGCAGCTCCCCGGCGGGCTCAACGGCAATGGAGACCCAGTACTTC.

As for this clonotype: One end of the junction varies from germline; a read error may be responsible. This rearrangement joins TRBV2 to TRBJ1-5; D remains ambiguous. CDR3 length equals 14 residues. In germline, CDR1 is SNHLY, CDR2 FYNNEI. The CDR3 reads CASNERSSNQPQHF. The CDR3 DNA follows: TGTGCCAGCAATGAACGAAGTAGCAATCAGCCCCAGCATTTT.

This clonotype has just a few counts. This chain joins TRBV12-3 or TRBV12-4 and TRBJ2-7; D could derive from TRBD1 or TRBD2 (6 bases each). Trimming took 6 bases from V and 12 from J, leaving 18 bases between them. The CDR3 is 12 amino acids. The CDR3 sequence: CASSLGVGGGYF. The CDR3 DNA is TGTGCCAGCAGCCTGGGGGTCGGGGGCGGGTACTTC.